Listed here are 11 T cell receptor beta chains from one sample, sequenced in a study of blood T cell repertoires in COVID-19. The assay was immunoSEQ multiplex PCR, and TCRdb's table has in-frame clones only and misses some. This table holds over 80,000 clones, approximately 89% found once. Sequencing used peripheral blood. The origin of the receptors is a human donor in a cohort sampled during active COVID-19.

This chain connects TRBV6-2 or TRBV6-3 to TRBJ2-1; a possible D gene is TRBD2 (5 bases). The CDR3 consists of 17 residues. V lost 6 bases to trimming and J lost 8 bases, with 26 bases between them. The germline V gene encodes CDR1 MNHEY and CDR2 SVGEGT. CDR3 region: CASSTRLGGPNGDEQFF. CDR3 DNA sequence: TGTGCCAGCAGCACTCGTTTAGGAGGACCTAATGGGGATGAGCAGTTCTTC.

V gene TRBV24-1 combines with J gene TRBJ2-1; possibly TRBD2 for D (5 bases). CDR3 length: 13 residues. Trimming left V 6 bases short and J 6 bases short, with 11 bases between. CDR1 KGHDR and CDR2 SFDVKD come from the germline V gene. The CDR3 spells CATSFADFNEQFF. CDR3 DNA: TGTGCCACCAGTTTCGCGGACTTCAATGAGCAGTTCTTC.

The chain combines TRBV6-5 with TRBJ2-5; no firm D call. CDR1 MNHEY and CDR2 SVGAGI come from the germline V gene. The germline V and J ends were trimmed by 2 bases and 3 bases, with 7 bases remaining between them. CDR3 length: 13 amino acids. The CDR3 region has the DNA TGTGCCAGCAGTTACGCGGTAGAAGAGACCCAGTACTTC. Encoded protein: CASSYAVEETQYF.

This chain uses TRBV5-1 with TRBJ2-1, with 8 bases lining up with TRBD2. The V segment lost 3 bases and the J segment 5 bases; nucleotides outside the gene matches: 10. Germline V lookup: CDR1 SGHRS, CDR2 YFSETQ. The CDR3 spans 16 residues. The CDR3 DNA sequence: TGCGCCAGCAGCTGGACCCCAGCGGGAGTCAACAATGAGCAGTTCTTC. It translates to CASSWTPAGVNNEQFF.

There are many counts of this clone. The chain employs TRBV7-2 and TRBJ1-1, with D hard to call. Trimming cost V 1 base and J 1 base, with 7 bases left between them. The CDR3 spans 14 residues. Germline lookup yields CDR1 SGHTA and CDR2 FQGNSA. The CDR3 region has the DNA TGTGCCAGCAGCTTAGTTTACAGGAACACTGAAGCTTTCTTT. The encoded protein is CASSLVYRNTEAFF.

The rearrangement uses TRBV7-2 and TRBJ2-7; no clear D gene. Trimming stripped 5 bases from V and 2 bases from J, with 16 bases between. The CDR3 runs to 15 residues. CDR1 and CDR2 from the germline V gene are SGHTA and FQGNSA. The CDR3 DNA sequence: TGTGCCAGCAGCCCACAAGCGACCTTCGCCTACGAGCAGTACTTC. Translated: CASSPQATFAYEQYF.

CDR3 region: CASSPGASGRGNEQFF. The CDR3 nucleotides are TGTGCCAGCTCACCAGGTGCTAGCGGGAGGGGGAATGAGCAGTTCTTC. V gene TRBV18 combines with J gene TRBJ2-1, with TRBD2 identical over 12 bases. This CDR3 is built from 16 residues. Germline assignment: CDR1 KGHSH and CDR2 LQKENI. With V trimmed by 2 bases and J by 7 bases, 6 bases remained unmatched.

The chain links TRBV27 to TRBJ2-7; TRBD1 agrees at 7 bases. Germline V CDR1 and CDR2: MNHEY, SMNVEV (reference sequence). The V and J ends lost 4 bases and 6 bases, in that order; junction bases with no gene match: 21. This CDR3 contains 18 residues. The CDR3 reads CASSWTPQTGTMAREQYF. The DNA for the CDR3 is TGTGCCAGCAGTTGGACCCCCCAGACAGGGACCATGGCTCGCGAGCAGTACTTC.

This clone was recorded only once. This chain uses TRBV5-1 with TRBJ2-7, with D tentatively TRBD2 (5 bases). V dropped 4 bases and J dropped 4 bases, with 18 bases sitting between them. The length of the CDR3 is 15 residues. Germline V CDR1 and CDR2: SGHRS, YFSETQ. CDR3 region: CASSLSPGLGYEQYF. The CDR3 region has the DNA TGCGCCAGCAGCCTCTCCCCGGGGTTGGGATACGAGCAGTACTTC.

The V call is TRBV7-3, the J call TRBJ2-7; 14 bases are a match to TRBD2. Trimming took 5 bases from V and 8 from J; bases not matched to a gene: 11. The CDR3 is 16 residues long. Germline lookup yields CDR1 SGHTA and CDR2 FQGTGA. The CDR3 reads CASSKTGTSGREQQYF. CDR3 coding DNA: TGTGCCAGCAGCAAAACCGGGACTAGCGGGAGAGAACAGCAGTACTTC.

This clone is a singleton in its sample. The chain carries TRBV10-2 and TRBJ2-7; TRBD2 matches at 7 bases. Per germline, CDR1 WSHSY and CDR2 SAAADI. The CDR3 length is 14 residues. Trimming removed 8 bases from V and 0 bases from J; junction bases left unmatched: 7. CDR3: CASGRVGSSYEQYF. The CDR3 DNA follows: TGCGCCAGCGGGAGGGTAGGGAGCTCCTACGAGCAGTACTTC.